This record covers a single T cell receptor beta chain. These data are taken from a study of blood T cell repertoires in COVID-19. CDR3 size: 14 residues. Germline V gene lookup returns CDR1 ENHRY and CDR2 SYGVKD. Trimming shortened V by 6 bases and J by 9 bases, and 18 bases separated the two germline ends. TCRdb's copy holds only in-frame clones and misses some; the assay was immunoSEQ multiplex PCR. This sample carries about 180,000 clones, 80% to 90% of them seen once, and the ten largest clones take roughly 10%. The V and J genes are TRBV10-3 and TRBJ2-1, with D perhaps matching TRBD1 (6 bases). Sequencing was carried out using PBMCs or T cells enriched from blood (not recorded which). The origin of this receptor is a woman aged 18-29 years who had recovered from COVID-19. DNA for the CDR3: TGTGCCATCAGCCCAGGGACACCGTTCGGTGAGCAGTTCTTC. Encoded protein: CAISPGTPFGEQFF.